Below, 15 T cell receptor beta chains from the same sample are listed, as sequenced in a study of T cell changes during pregnancy in multiple sclerosis. The method was immunoSEQ multiplex PCR; TCRdb's version includes in-frame clones alone and lacks a portion of them. In the table there are about 69,000 clones, approximately 91% of which are singletons. This material consisted of peripheral blood, taken in the third trimester of pregnancy. The receptors were gathered from a female donor with multiple sclerosis, enrolled in a pregnancy study.

This clone was detected a few times. This rearrangement joins TRBV6-6 to TRBJ2-3; 9 bases are a match to TRBD1. V was pared by 5 bases and J by 6 bases, with 12 bases of the junction left unmatched. This CDR3 region has 16 residues. CDR1 MNHNY and CDR2 SVGAGI come from the germline V gene (reference sequence). The CDR3 region has the DNA TGTGCCAGCAGTGTACGGACAGGGGCGTTGTCGGATACGCAGTATTTT. Its translation: CASSVRTGALSDTQYF.

J is TRBJ1-5 and V is TRBV18, with 7 bases identical to TRBD1. Per germline, CDR1 KGHSH and CDR2 LQKENI. With 3 bases clipped from V and 2 bases from J, the junction kept 1 base outside the gene matches. The CDR3 has 14 residues. CDR3 loop: CASSPDRGNQPQHF. In DNA form, the CDR3 reads TGTGCCAGCTCACCCGACAGGGGCAATCAGCCCCAGCATTTT.

The J gene is TRBJ2-7, the V gene TRBV15; 9 bases are shared with TRBD2. V lost 9 bases, J lost 3 bases, and 9 bases stayed unmatched. Per the germline V gene, CDR1 is LNHNV and CDR2 is YYDKDF (reference sequence). The CDR3 covers 14 residues. The DNA of the CDR3 is TGTGCCACGCGTGGGGCGGGGGGGCACTACGAGCAGTACTTC. This translates into CATRGAGGHYEQYF.

The chain links TRBV6-5 to TRBJ1-3; perhaps TRBD1 as D (6 bases). The V and J ends lost 1 base and 2 bases respectively, with 9 bases between them. Germline V gene data show CDR1 as MNHEY and CDR2 as SVGAGI. CDR3 length equals 15 residues. CDR3 residues: CASSYFRGPGNTIYF. The CDR3 coding sequence is TGTGCCAGCAGTTACTTCAGGGGTCCTGGAAACACCATATATTTT.

This clone was seen a few times. The genes are TRBV27 and TRBJ2-5, with a tentative D call TRBD2 (5 bases). Germline CDR1 reads MNHEY; CDR2 reads SMNVEV (reference sequence). Trimming took off 2 bases at V and 4 bases at J, with 11 bases between the two ends. This CDR3 contains 14 residues. In DNA form, the CDR3 reads TGTGCCAGCAGTTTAAGGCTAGCCGGAGAGACCCAGTACTTC. Protein: CASSLRLAGETQYF.

The count of this clone is one. CDR3 nucleotides: TGTGCCAGCAGCCGGGACACCTATAATTCACCCCTCCACTTT. Translating it yields CASSRDTYNSPLHF. This chain connects TRBV9 to TRBJ1-6, with a possible D match to TRBD1 (6 bases). Germline V gives CDR1 SGDLS, CDR2 YYNGEE. The V end lost 4 bases, the J end lost 2 bases, and 7 bases lay between the germline ends. The CDR3 contains 14 residues.

This clone was found once. CDR3 coding DNA: TGTGCCAGCAGCCCAGGTGCAGATACGCAGTATTTT. Translating it yields CASSPGADTQYF. The chain uses TRBV7-2 and TRBJ2-3; the D is unclear. From germline, CDR1 is SGHTA and CDR2 FQGNSA. This CDR3 spans 12 amino acids. The V gene lost 5 bases and the J gene lost 4 bases, with 7 bases spanning the gap.

The chain employs TRBV2 and TRBJ2-1; 8 nucleotides match TRBD1. Germline V gene sequence: CDR1 SNHLY, CDR2 FYNNEI. J was trimmed by 3 bases and V by 6 bases; bases with no gene match: 7. This CDR3 is 15 amino acids long. CDR3 sequence: CASSGGQVSYNEQFF. For the CDR3, the DNA is TGTGCCAGCAGCGGGGGACAGGTCAGCTACAATGAGCAGTTCTTC.

This chain joins TRBV2 and TRBJ1-4; D might be TRBD1 (5 bases). V gave up 6 bases and J gave up 7 bases, with 18 bases separating them. Germline CDR1 reads SNHLY; CDR2 reads FYNNEI. This CDR3 is built from 15 residues. This CDR3 reads CASRSQGGAGEKLFF. CDR3 DNA: TGTGCCAGCAGGAGCCAGGGAGGGGCAGGTGAAAAACTGTTTTTT. The full variable domain, its missing parts supplied by reference TRBV2 and TRBJ1-4, is EPEVTQTPSHQVTQMGQEVILRCVPISNHLYFYWYRQILGQKVEFLVSFYNNEISEKSEIFDDQFSVERPDGSNFTLKIRSTKLEDSAMYFCASRSQGGAGEKLFFGSGTQLSVL.

The CDR3 nucleotides read TGTGCCAGCAGCCGACAGTCCTCTGGAAACACCATATATTTT. Translated, it gives CASSRQSSGNTIYF. This sequence joins TRBV7-9 and TRBJ1-3; tentatively, D is TRBD1 (5 bases). CDR3 size: 14 residues. CDR1 and CDR2 from the germline V gene are SEHNR and FQNEAQ (reference sequence). V lost 5 bases to trimming and J lost 0 bases, with 8 bases between them.

This clone was seen more than once but under ten times. The gene calls are TRBV7-2 and TRBJ1-6; TRBD1 aligns across 8 bases. Per the germline V gene, CDR1 is SGHTA and CDR2 is FQGNSA. Trimming cost V 5 bases and J 10 bases; bases outside gene matches: 13. The CDR3 totals 16 residues. The DNA of the CDR3 is TGTGCCAGCAGCCGTGGGTCCCACCAGGGGGCGTCACCCCTCCACTTT. It specifies CASSRGSHQGASPLHF.

A few counts support this clone. V and J are TRBV19 and TRBJ1-2, with 9 positions matching TRBD1. Trimming at V came to 4 bases and at J to 3 bases, leaving 6 bases not matched to a gene. The CDR3 has 15 residues. Germline V CDR1 and CDR2: LNHDA, SQIVND (reference sequence). CDR3 region: CASSTPRQGDYGYTF. CDR3 nucleotides: TGTGCCAGTAGTACCCCCCGACAGGGGGACTATGGCTACACCTTC.

The chain recombines TRBV2 with TRBJ2-7; tentative D call: TRBD2 (5 bases). The V end was cut by 7 bases, the J end by 0 bases, with 10 bases between. The CDR3 sequence is 13 residues long. Per germline, CDR1 SNHLY and CDR2 FYNNEI. CDR3 in DNA: TGTGCCAGCAATGACGGGGTCTCCTACGAGCAGTACTTC. This sequence encodes CASNDGVSYEQYF.

The chain employs TRBV9 and TRBJ2-7, with 7 bases aligning to TRBD1. The germline V gene encodes CDR1 SGDLS and CDR2 YYNGEE. The trim removed 4 bases at V and 1 base at J, leaving 5 bases unmatched. CDR3 size: 14 residues. CDR3 nucleotide sequence: TGTGCCAGCAGCTTCGGGACAGATTCCTACGAGCAGTACTTC. It codes for CASSFGTDSYEQYF.

This clone was seen a single time. The CDR3 DNA follows: TGCGCCAGCAGCTCCGCCGTTGCGAGGGATGAAAAACTGTTTTTT. It translates to CASSSAVARDEKLFF. This rearrangement joins TRBV5-1 to TRBJ1-4; D ambiguous. Looked up from germline, CDR1 is SGHRS and CDR2 is YFSETQ. The CDR3 totals 15 residues. Trimming took off 3 bases at V and 6 bases at J, with 15 bases between the two ends.